Following are 26 T cell receptor beta chains from one sample sequenced in a study of control samples from healthy donors and cancer patients. Using immunoSEQ multiplex PCR, the repertoire was profiled, and TCRdb retains in-frame clones only, with some absent. The data hold roughly 83,000 clones, with roughly 82% observed a single time. Input material: blood. The source is a woman in her sixties or seventies in good health.

This clone was recorded a few times. The chain employs TRBV6-2 or TRBV6-3 and TRBJ1-1; D not resolved. The CDR3 sequence is 12 residues long. The V end was cut by 3 bases, the J end by 5 bases, with 7 bases between. The germline V gene encodes CDR1 MNHEY and CDR2 SVGEGT. DNA for the CDR3: TGTGCCAGCAGTTATCAGAGAACTGAAGCTTTCTTT. The encoded protein is CASSYQRTEAFF.

The gene calls are TRBV5-1 and TRBJ2-7, with D possibly matching TRBD2 (6 bases). The CDR3 spans 13 residues. V dropped 7 bases and J dropped 2 bases, with 13 bases sitting between them. The germline gives CDR1 SGHRS, CDR2 YFSETQ. The CDR3 nucleotides read TGCGCCAGCGGCCGGGACTCCGCCTACGAGCAGTACTTC. Its protein product is CASGRDSAYEQYF.

The chain joins TRBV18 to TRBJ2-2; D remains unclear. The germline V gene has CDR1 KGHSH and CDR2 LQKENI. V was cut by 3 bases and J by 1 base, with 6 bases left in between. The CDR3 sequence is 14 residues long. Here the CDR3 DNA reads TGTGCCAGCTCACCCGACCTGAACACCGGGGAGCTGTTTTTT. Translated, it gives CASSPDLNTGELFF.

This CDR3 reads CASSEVFEGPQETQYF. CDR3 in DNA: TGTGCCAGCAGTGAAGTTTTCGAGGGGCCCCAAGAGACCCAGTACTTC. This rearrangement joins TRBV2 to TRBJ2-5; the D gene could be TRBD1 or TRBD2 (5 bases each). V was trimmed by 1 base and J by 1 base, leaving 13 bases between them. This CDR3 comprises 16 residues. The germline CDR1 and CDR2 sequences are SNHLY and FYNNEI.

This clone was picked up a small number of times. The genes are TRBV6-6 and TRBJ1-4, with D uncertain. The CDR3 extends over 16 amino acids. Germline V gene data show CDR1 as MNHNY and CDR2 as SVGAGI (reference sequence). Trimming took off 6 bases at V and 0 bases at J, with 14 bases between the two ends. CDR3 amino acids: CASSQNTPATNEKLFF. The CDR3 DNA is TGTGCCAGCAGCCAAAACACTCCTGCAACTAATGAAAAACTGTTTTTT.

The chain combines TRBV7-6 with TRBJ2-5; the D call may be TRBD1 or TRBD2 (6 bases each). The ends were cut back, 3 bases at V and 4 bases at J, with 21 bases in the middle. The CDR3 sequence is 17 residues long. Germline CDR1 SGHVS, CDR2 FNYEAQ. The CDR3 DNA reads TGTGCCAGCAGCTTTTATCCTCCCGGGGGCGCCGGAGAGACCCAGTACTTC. Translation gives CASSFYPPGGAGETQYF.

This clone is a singleton in its sample. V is TRBV11-3 and J is TRBJ2-2; 12 positions match TRBD2. CDR1 is SGHNT and CDR2 is YENEEA in the germline V gene. The J segment lost 5 bases and the V segment lost 4 bases, leaving 5 bases of the junction unmatched. The CDR3 contains 16 residues. CDR3 in DNA: TGTGCCAGCAGCTCTCTAGCGGGAGGGACAACCGGGGAGCTGTTTTTT. This gives the protein CASSSLAGGTTGELFF.

The chain recombines TRBV5-4 with TRBJ1-1; D might be TRBD1 (5 bases). Germline assignment: CDR1 SGHNT and CDR2 YYREEE (reference sequence). Trimming cost V 1 base and J 2 bases, with 15 bases left between them. This CDR3 spans 16 amino acids. CDR3 amino acids: CASSLWPQVVNTEAFF. CDR3 sequence (DNA): TGTGCCAGCAGCTTGTGGCCACAGGTGGTAAACACTGAAGCTTTCTTT.

The chain is built from TRBV2 and TRBJ1-1; D is possibly TRBD1 (5 bases). This CDR3 comprises 15 residues. Germline values: CDR1 SNHLY, CDR2 FYNNEI. V lost 0 bases and J lost 8, with 16 bases in between. CDR3: CASSEALGVREEAFF. CDR3 coding DNA: TGTGCCAGCAGTGAAGCGCTTGGGGTCAGGGAGGAAGCTTTCTTT.

The V call is TRBV18, the J call TRBJ2-3, with 8 positions matching TRBD1. CDR1 is KGHSH, CDR2 LQKENI, per germline. The CDR3 contains 14 residues. V was pared by 1 base and J by 6 bases, with 3 bases of the junction left unmatched. The CDR3 is CASSPRTGGDTQYF. CDR3 nucleotide sequence: TGTGCCAGCTCACCACGAACAGGGGGTGATACGCAGTATTTT.

The sample holds one count of this clone. The chain combines TRBV2 with TRBJ2-3; D may be TRBD2 (5 bases). The germline V gene encodes CDR1 SNHLY and CDR2 FYNNEI. V lost 7 bases to trimming and J lost 0 bases, with 11 bases between them. The CDR3 contains 14 residues. CDR3 nucleotides: TGTGCCAGCAACCGGGGTCTGAGCACAGATACGCAGTATTTT. It encodes CASNRGLSTDTQYF.

The chain recombines TRBV18 with TRBJ2-7; TRBD2 matches at 9 bases. The V segment lost 3 bases and the J segment 2 bases; nucleotides outside the gene matches: 8. This CDR3 comprises 16 residues. From germline, CDR1 is KGHSH and CDR2 LQKENI. The CDR3 DNA follows: TGTGCCAGCTCACCTCTTTCAGCGGGAGGCACCTACGAGCAGTACTTC. Protein sequence: CASSPLSAGGTYEQYF. The full variable domain, completed using reference TRBV18 and TRBJ2-7, is NAGVMQNPRHLVRRRGQEARLRCSPMKGHSHVYWYRQLPEEGLKFMVYLQKENIIDESGMPKERFSAEFPKEGPSILRIQQVVRGDSAAYFCASSPLSAGGTYEQYFGPGTRLTVT.

V and J are TRBV7-2 and TRBJ1-1; D gene uncertain. CDR1 is SGHTA and CDR2 is FQGNSA in the germline V gene. Trimming cost V 1 base and J 0 bases, with 9 bases left between them. CDR3 length equals 15 residues. The CDR3 region has the DNA TGTGCCAGCAGCTTAGGGGGAGGGATGAACACTGAAGCTTTCTTT. The encoded protein is CASSLGGGMNTEAFF. Filled out from reference TRBV7-2 and TRBJ1-1, the complete variable domain reads GAGVSQSPSNKVTEKGKDVELRCDPISGHTALYWYRQSLGQGLEFLIYFQGNSAPDKSGLPSDRFSAERTGGSVSTLTIQRTQQEDSAVYLCASSLGGGMNTEAFFGQGTRLTVV.

The chain uses TRBV5-6 and TRBJ1-2; D possibly corresponds to TRBD1 (5 bases). In germline, CDR1 is SGHDT, CDR2 YYEEEE. V was cut by 0 bases and J by 2 bases, with 14 bases left in between. This CDR3 comprises 16 residues. The CDR3, as DNA: TGTGCCAGCAGCTTGGTGGGAGCAGGGACGAACTATGGCTACACCTTC. This encodes CASSLVGAGTNYGYTF.

The chain joins TRBV6-2 or TRBV6-3 to TRBJ1-1; D is unclear. Germline values: CDR1 MNHEY, CDR2 SVGEGT. Trimming stripped 6 bases from V and 6 bases from J, with 8 bases between. The CDR3 spans 11 residues. The CDR3 bases are TGTGCCAGCAGCAAACAAGCTGAAGCTTTCTTT. Translated: CASSKQAEAFF.

This clone was observed once. The chain joins TRBV11-3 to TRBJ2-3; TRBD2 agrees at 9 bases. From germline, CDR1 is SGHNT and CDR2 YENEEA. The CDR3 totals 19 residues. Trimming cost V 5 bases and J 6 bases; bases outside gene matches: 21. The CDR3 DNA reads as TGTGCCAGCAGCATTGGCCTCGAGTTGGGAGCGGGGGGCCCCGATACGCAGTATTTT. This encodes CASSIGLELGAGGPDTQYF.

This clone was detected a few times. The V gene is TRBV5-1, the J gene TRBJ2-2, with a weak D call TRBD2 (6 bases). The CDR3 sequence is 15 residues long. Between the trimmed V and J ends, which lost 1 base and 5 bases, there was a span of 12 bases. Germline CDR1 and CDR2: SGHRS and YFSETQ. In DNA form, the CDR3 reads TGCGCCAGCAGCTTGTACGGGAGCGGTACCGGGGAGCTGTTTTTT. It translates to CASSLYGSGTGELFF. Variable domain in full (rest from reference TRBV5-1 and TRBJ2-2): KAGVTQTPRYLIKTRGQQVTLSCSPISGHRSVSWYQQTPGQGLQFLFEYFSETQRNKGNFPGRFSGRQFSNSRSEMNVSTLELGDSALYLCASSLYGSGTGELFFGEGSRLTVL.

The chain couples TRBV29-1 to TRBJ2-2; weak D call: TRBD2 (5 bases). The CDR3 sequence is 16 residues long. Trimming took off 6 bases at V and 1 base at J, with 18 bases between the two ends. Germline CDR1 SQVTM, CDR2 ANQGSEA. The CDR3 protein is CSVLPYGELNTGELFF. The CDR3 coding sequence is TGCAGCGTCCTCCCCTACGGGGAGCTGAACACCGGGGAGCTGTTTTTT.

This clone was seen more than once but under ten times. This sequence joins TRBV7-8 and TRBJ1-2; D not resolved. V gave up 5 bases and J gave up 3 bases, with 7 bases separating them. CDR3 size: 12 residues. CDR1 is SGHVS and CDR2 is FQNEAQ in the germline V gene. The chain's CDR3 is CASSNRDYGYTF. CDR3 sequence (DNA): TGTGCCAGCAGCAACCGGGACTATGGCTACACCTTC.

The chain recombines TRBV7-2 with TRBJ1-1; maybe TRBD1 (5 bases). This CDR3 region has 15 residues. Per the germline V gene, CDR1 is SGHTA and CDR2 is FQGNSA. With 4 bases removed from V and 4 bases from J, the gap between germline ends came to 16 bases. The CDR3 DNA is TGTGCCAGCAGCTACGACAGTGGTCGGGGCACTGAAGCTTTCTTT. This encodes CASSYDSGRGTEAFF.

The rearrangement joins TRBV5-1 to TRBJ1-1; 10 nucleotides align to TRBD1. The CDR3 has 12 residues. V was clipped by 8 bases and J by 3 bases; unmatched bases: 1. In germline, CDR1 is SGHRS, CDR2 YFSETQ. The DNA for the CDR3 is TGCGCCAGTGGACAGGGGGACACTGAAGCTTTCTTT. Translating it yields CASGQGDTEAFF.

This chain uses TRBV3-1 (or the pseudogene TRBV3-2) with TRBJ2-1, with TRBD1 matching over 8 bases. The germline V gene has CDR1 LGHDT and CDR2 YNNKEL (reference sequence). This CDR3 is built from 16 residues. Trimming cost V 0 bases and J 6 bases; bases outside gene matches: 7. CDR3: CASSQEQGVRGNEQFF. The CDR3 DNA follows: TGTGCCAGCAGCCAAGAACAGGGGGTAAGAGGCAATGAGCAGTTCTTC.

The chain has TRBV4-2 and TRBJ2-7, with a possible D match to TRBD2 (6 bases). The CDR3 runs to 15 residues. From germline, CDR1 is LGHNA and CDR2 YNFKEQ. The V and J ends lost 1 base and 3 bases respectively, with 13 bases between them. CDR3: CASSQVGREDYEQYF. DNA for the CDR3: TGTGCCAGCAGCCAAGTAGGGCGGGAAGACTACGAGCAGTACTTC.

The gene calls are TRBV10-2 and TRBJ2-7; D is perhaps TRBD1 (5 bases). V was clipped by 3 bases and J by 4 bases, with 13 bases between them. The CDR3 is 14 amino acids. CDR1 WSHSY and CDR2 SAAADI come from the germline V gene. The CDR3 DNA reads as TGCGCCAGCAGTGAAGAAACAGGCAAATACGAGCAGTACTTC. Translation: CASSEETGKYEQYF.

V is TRBV28 and J is TRBJ1-4; D possibly corresponds to TRBD1 (6 bases). The germline V gene encodes CDR1 MDHEN and CDR2 SYDVKM. The length of the CDR3 is 15 residues. Trimming took off 5 bases at V and 0 bases at J, with 10 bases between the two ends. CDR3 in DNA: TGTGCCAGCAGTCCAACAGGGTCAACTAATGAAAAACTGTTTTTT. Translation: CASSPTGSTNEKLFF. Looking up the rest from reference TRBV28 and TRBJ1-4 gives the full variable domain: DVKVTQSSRYLVKRTGEKVFLECVQDMDHENMFWYRQDPGLGLRLIYFSYDVKMKEKGDIPEGYSVSREKKERFSLILESASTNQTSMYLCASSPTGSTNEKLFFGSGTQLSVL.

In its sample, this clone was seen once. This chain uses TRBV4-3 with TRBJ2-7, with 10 bases lining up with TRBD1. V was pared by 4 bases and J by 4 bases, with 4 bases of the junction left unmatched. The CDR3 runs to 14 residues. Germline CDR1 and CDR2: LGHNA and YSLEER. The CDR3 bases are TGCGCCAGCAGCCGGGGACAGGGGAGGTACGAGCAGTACTTC. Its translation is CASSRGQGRYEQYF.